The source of this TCR beta chain is a study of beta chain features in type 1 diabetes. Study-level points and caveats: The question left open here concerned HLA type influencing TCRB rearrangement. When VDJ junctions were examined, type 1 diabetes patients showed fewer insertions and more deletions.

The sequenced template was cDNA made from the entire isolated RNA. Only in-frame clones appear in the TCRdb table, and some are missing; sequencing was by immunoSEQ multiplex PCR. Of 200,000 to 250,000 clones listed, around 68% are singletons. To note about this clone: Its specificity is not known.

The CDR3 extends over 11 amino acids. The germline V and J ends were trimmed by 5 bases and 2 bases, with 4 bases remaining between them. Per germline, CDR1 SGHAT and CDR2 FQNNGV. Each of the sorted populations had a purity greater than 98%. The sequenced sample consisted of naive CD4+ T cells from blood. This clonotype was obtained from a man younger than 40 in good health. The chain joins TRBV11-2 to TRBJ2-7; D is ambiguous. CDR3: CASSVAYEQYF. The CDR3 nucleotides are TGTGCCAGCAGCGTGGCCTACGAGCAGTACTTC.